Following are 18 T cell receptor beta chains from one sample sequenced in a study of blood T cell repertoires in COVID-19. The table came from immunoSEQ multiplex PCR; TCRdb's copy has only in-frame clones and leaves some out. The table shows roughly 59,000 clones, with around 83% occurring only once. The sequenced sample was peripheral blood. These receptors came from an elderly woman with acute or convalescent COVID-19.

The chain links TRBV5-1 to TRBJ2-2; 12 positions match TRBD2. Germline V gene lookup returns CDR1 SGHRS and CDR2 YFSETQ. The V segment lost 2 bases and the J segment 6 bases; nucleotides outside the gene matches: 8. CDR3 length equals 17 residues. CDR3 sequence reads: CASSFQTSGSLPGELFF. CDR3 nucleotide sequence: TGCGCCAGCAGCTTTCAGACTAGCGGGAGTCTCCCCGGGGAGCTGTTTTTT.

This clone is a singleton in its sample. This chain links TRBV7-9 with TRBJ1-1; no clear D. The CDR3 consists of 15 residues. V was shortened by 5 bases and J by 1 base, with 14 bases between the two germline ends. Germline lookup yields CDR1 SEHNR and CDR2 FQNEAQ (reference sequence). The CDR3 spells CASSPRFGGNTEAFF. The CDR3 nucleotides are TGTGCCAGCAGCCCGCGTTTCGGTGGGAACACTGAAGCTTTCTTT.

This chain uses TRBV18 with TRBJ2-2; 12 bases are a match to TRBD1. Looked up from germline, CDR1 is KGHSH and CDR2 is LQKENI. V trimming: 3 bases; J trimming: 8 bases; junction bases outside the gene matches: 19. This CDR3 has 20 residues. This CDR3 is CASSPSGTGGNTAQRGELFF. In DNA form, the CDR3 reads TGTGCCAGCTCACCGTCCGGGACAGGGGGCAATACGGCCCAAAGGGGGGAGCTGTTTTTT.

V gene TRBV27 combines with J gene TRBJ2-7; TRBD1 matches at 12 bases. The CDR3 runs 15 residues. V lost 4 bases and J lost 4; bases outside the gene matches: 5. Germline CDR1 and CDR2: MNHEY and SMNVEV (reference sequence). CDR3 region: CASSYGTGGFYEQYF. The CDR3 nucleotides are TGTGCCAGCAGTTACGGGACAGGGGGCTTTTACGAGCAGTACTTC.

The chain is built from TRBV6-2 or TRBV6-3 and TRBJ1-4; D might be TRBD1 (5 bases). Germline V gene lookup returns CDR1 MNHEY and CDR2 SVGEGT. The V end lost 2 bases, the J end lost 7 bases, and 14 bases lay between the germline ends. The CDR3 sequence is 15 residues long. The CDR3 spells CASSYADTGGEKLFF. The CDR3 region has the DNA TGTGCCAGCAGTTACGCGGACACCGGGGGTGAAAAACTGTTTTTT.

This clone was observed a single time. V gene TRBV27 combines with J gene TRBJ1-2; 9 bases line up with TRBD1. J was trimmed by 8 bases and V by 4 bases; bases with no gene match: 5. CDR1 and CDR2 from the germline V gene are MNHEY and SMNVEV (reference sequence). The CDR3 is made up of 13 amino acids. CDR3 protein: CASSWGTGQGYTF. CDR3 sequence (DNA): TGTGCCAGCAGTTGGGGGACAGGGCAGGGCTACACCTTC.

J is TRBJ1-5 and V is TRBV27; D is uncertain. The germline gives CDR1 MNHEY, CDR2 SMNVEV (reference sequence). The CDR3 is 13 amino acids. V lost 1 base, J lost 1 base, and 2 bases lay in between. The CDR3 region has the DNA TGTGCCAGCAGTTTATTAAGCAATCAGCCCCAGCATTTT. Protein sequence: CASSLLSNQPQHF.

The chain's CDR3 is CASSSGSRNQPQHF. The CDR3 DNA reads as TGTGCCAGCTCCTCCGGGTCACGCAATCAGCCCCAGCATTTT. The chain combines TRBV18 with TRBJ1-5; D is unclear. Trimming left V 6 bases short and J 2 bases short, with 11 bases between. CDR3 length: 14 amino acids. CDR1 is KGHSH, CDR2 LQKENI, per germline. Full variable domain (missing parts from reference TRBV18 and TRBJ1-5): NAGVMQNPRHLVRRRGQEARLRCSPMKGHSHVYWYRQLPEEGLKFMVYLQKENIIDESGMPKERFSAEFPKEGPSILRIQQVVRGDSAAYFCASSSGSRNQPQHFGDGTRLSIL.

The V and J genes are TRBV28 and TRBJ2-3; no definite D call. This CDR3 comprises 13 residues. Between the trimmed V and J ends, which lost 3 bases and 4 bases, there was a span of 8 bases. In germline, CDR1 is MDHEN, CDR2 SYDVKM. CDR3 region: CASSFSLSDTQYF. For the CDR3, the DNA is TGTGCCAGCAGTTTCTCACTCTCAGATACGCAGTATTTT.

V and J are TRBV6-7 and TRBJ1-5; TRBD1 matches 7 bases. TRBV6-7 is an ORF, with its function uncertain. This CDR3 is built from 11 residues. V lost 11 bases, J lost 4 bases, and 2 bases stayed unmatched. The CDR3 nucleotides are TGTGCCTCACAGGGGAATCAGCCCCAGCATTTT. As protein: CASQGNQPQHF.

V and J are TRBV7-3 and TRBJ2-7; 12 positions agree with TRBD2. Germline assignment: CDR1 SGHTA and CDR2 FQGTGA. Trimming at V came to 6 bases and at J to 7 bases, leaving 10 bases not matched to a gene. The CDR3 has 15 residues. This CDR3 reads CASSSGPSGRGEQYF. In DNA, the CDR3 is TGTGCCAGCAGTTCTGGACCTAGCGGGAGGGGAGAGCAGTACTTC.

This sequence joins TRBV20-1 and TRBJ1-6, with TRBD1 matching 9 bases. Germline CDR1 reads DFQATT; CDR2 reads SNEGSKA (reference sequence). Trimming took 5 bases from V and 13 from J; bases not matched to a gene: 3. The CDR3 is 11 amino acids. CDR3 DNA sequence: TGCAGTGCTGATACAGGGGGCCCCCTCCACTTT. It specifies CSADTGGPLHF.

The chain joins TRBV6-7 to TRBJ1-5; tentatively, D is TRBD1 (6 bases). Being an ORF, TRBV6-7 has a function that is uncertain. This CDR3 contains 17 residues. V gave up 6 bases and J gave up 2 bases, with 20 bases separating them. The CDR3 reads CASRTLRQGRGNQPQHF. For the CDR3, the DNA is TGTGCCAGCAGAACCCTTAGGCAGGGGCGGGGCAATCAGCCCCAGCATTTT.

This rearrangement joins TRBV7-2 to TRBJ1-1; a weak D match, TRBD1 (6 bases). From germline, CDR1 is SGHTA and CDR2 FQGNSA. CDR3 size: 13 residues. V shed 1 base and J shed 5 bases, with 8 bases lying between them. The CDR3 DNA is TGTGCCAGCAGCTTAGTACAGGGAACTGAAGCTTTCTTT. This gives the protein CASSLVQGTEAFF.

J is TRBJ2-3 and V is TRBV9; TRBD1 matches 12 bases. Germline V gives CDR1 SGDLS, CDR2 YYNGEE. This CDR3 contains 15 residues. V lost 6 bases and J lost 2; bases outside the gene matches: 4. CDR3 amino acids: CASTAGQGATDTQYF. The DNA of the CDR3 is TGTGCCAGCACGGCGGGACAGGGGGCCACAGATACGCAGTATTTT.

This rearrangement joins TRBV7-2 to TRBJ1-5, with D perhaps matching TRBD1 (6 bases). Germline V gives CDR1 SGHTA, CDR2 FQGNSA. With 5 bases removed from V and 7 bases from J, the gap between germline ends came to 12 bases. The CDR3 has 13 residues. CDR3 sequence (DNA): TGTGCCAGCAGCCTACAGGGTTACCAGCCCCAGCATTTT. This gives the protein CASSLQGYQPQHF.

This rearrangement joins TRBV9 to TRBJ1-1; TRBD1 aligns across 9 bases. This CDR3 contains 15 residues. The V segment lost 3 bases and the J segment 8 bases; nucleotides outside the gene matches: 11. Germline CDR1 SGDLS, CDR2 YYNGEE. Written as DNA, the CDR3 is TGTGCCAGCAGCGGTATCCCGGGACAGGGCACCGAAGCTTTCTTT. This encodes CASSGIPGQGTEAFF.

Worth noting for this clone: At one of its ends the junction is not consistent with the germline gene, which may arise from a read error. V and J are TRBV7-7 and TRBJ2-5, with TRBD1 matching over 8 bases. Germline V CDR1 and CDR2: SSHAT, FNYEAQ (reference sequence). This CDR3 is 15 amino acids long. The CDR3 here is CASSWGQAAGETQYF. CDR3 nucleotides: TGTGCTAGCAGCTGGGGACAGGCGGCTGGGGAGACCCAGTACTTC.